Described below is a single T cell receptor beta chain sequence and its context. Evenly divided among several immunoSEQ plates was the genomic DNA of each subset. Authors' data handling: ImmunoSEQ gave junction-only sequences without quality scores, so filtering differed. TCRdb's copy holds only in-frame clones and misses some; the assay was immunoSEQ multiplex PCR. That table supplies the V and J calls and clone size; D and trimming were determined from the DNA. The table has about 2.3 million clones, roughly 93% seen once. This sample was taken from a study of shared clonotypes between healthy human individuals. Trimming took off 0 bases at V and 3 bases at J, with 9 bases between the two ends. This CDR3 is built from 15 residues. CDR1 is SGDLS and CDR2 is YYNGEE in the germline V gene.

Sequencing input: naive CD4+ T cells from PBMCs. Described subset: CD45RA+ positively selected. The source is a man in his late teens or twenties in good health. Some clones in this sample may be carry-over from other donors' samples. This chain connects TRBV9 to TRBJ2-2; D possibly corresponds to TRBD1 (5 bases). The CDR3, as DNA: TGTGCCAGCAGCGTAGAGGGGCAATACACCGGGGAGCTGTTTTTT. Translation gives CASSVEGQYTGELFF.